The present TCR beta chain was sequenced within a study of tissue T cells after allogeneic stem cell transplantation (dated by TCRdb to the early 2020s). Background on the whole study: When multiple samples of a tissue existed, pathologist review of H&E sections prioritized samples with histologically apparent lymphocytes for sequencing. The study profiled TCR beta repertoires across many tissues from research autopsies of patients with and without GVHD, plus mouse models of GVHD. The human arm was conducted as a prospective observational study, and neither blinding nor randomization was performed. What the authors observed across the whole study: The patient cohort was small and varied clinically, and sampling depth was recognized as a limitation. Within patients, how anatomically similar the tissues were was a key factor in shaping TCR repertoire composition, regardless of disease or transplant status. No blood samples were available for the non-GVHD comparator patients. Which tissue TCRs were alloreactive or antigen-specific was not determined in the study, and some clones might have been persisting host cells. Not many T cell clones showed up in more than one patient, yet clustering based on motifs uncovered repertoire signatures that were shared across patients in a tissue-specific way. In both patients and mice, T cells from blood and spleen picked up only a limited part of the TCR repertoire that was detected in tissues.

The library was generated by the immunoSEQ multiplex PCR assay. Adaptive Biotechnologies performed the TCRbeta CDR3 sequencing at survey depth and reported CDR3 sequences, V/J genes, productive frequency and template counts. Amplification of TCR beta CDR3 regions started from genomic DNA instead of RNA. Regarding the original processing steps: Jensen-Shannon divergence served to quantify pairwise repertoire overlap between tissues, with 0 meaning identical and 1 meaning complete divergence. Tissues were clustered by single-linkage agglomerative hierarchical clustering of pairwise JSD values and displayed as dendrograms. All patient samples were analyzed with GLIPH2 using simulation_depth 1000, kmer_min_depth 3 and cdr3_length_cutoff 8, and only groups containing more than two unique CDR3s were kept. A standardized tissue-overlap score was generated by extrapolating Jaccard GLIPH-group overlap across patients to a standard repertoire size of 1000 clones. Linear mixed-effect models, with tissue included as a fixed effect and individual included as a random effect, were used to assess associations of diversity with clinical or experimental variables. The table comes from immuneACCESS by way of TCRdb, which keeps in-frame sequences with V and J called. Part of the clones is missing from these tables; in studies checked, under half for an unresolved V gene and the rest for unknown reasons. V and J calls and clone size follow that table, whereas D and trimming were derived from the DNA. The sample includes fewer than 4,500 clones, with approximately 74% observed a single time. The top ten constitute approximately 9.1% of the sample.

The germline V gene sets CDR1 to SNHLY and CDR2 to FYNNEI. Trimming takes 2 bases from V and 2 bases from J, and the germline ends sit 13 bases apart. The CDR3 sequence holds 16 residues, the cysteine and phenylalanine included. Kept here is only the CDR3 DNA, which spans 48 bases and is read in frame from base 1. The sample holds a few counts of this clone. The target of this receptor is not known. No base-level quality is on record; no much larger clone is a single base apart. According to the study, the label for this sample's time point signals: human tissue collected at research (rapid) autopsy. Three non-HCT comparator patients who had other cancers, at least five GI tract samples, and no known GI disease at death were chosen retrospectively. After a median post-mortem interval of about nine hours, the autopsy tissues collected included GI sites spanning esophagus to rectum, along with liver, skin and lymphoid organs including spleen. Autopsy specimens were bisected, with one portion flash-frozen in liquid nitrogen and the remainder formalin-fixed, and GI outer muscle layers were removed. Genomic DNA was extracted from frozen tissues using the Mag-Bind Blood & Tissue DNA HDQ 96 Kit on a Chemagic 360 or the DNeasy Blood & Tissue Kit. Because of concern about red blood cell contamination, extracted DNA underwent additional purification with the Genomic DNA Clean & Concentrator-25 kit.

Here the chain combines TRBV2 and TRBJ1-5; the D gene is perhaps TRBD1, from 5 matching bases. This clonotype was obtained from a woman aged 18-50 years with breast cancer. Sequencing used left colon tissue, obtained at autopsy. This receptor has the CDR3 CASSERSGGGNQPQHF. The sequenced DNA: TGTGCCAGCAGTGAACGGTCCGGGGGGGGCAATCAGCCCCAGCATTTT.